This entry is about one TCR beta chain. This specimen comes from a study of blood T cells in healthy people across ages. Trimming removed 7 bases at V and 6 bases at J, with 26 bases between. Germline CDR1 is SQVTM and CDR2 is ANQGSEA. The CDR3 is made up of 16 amino acids. A second about 7 to 12 cycle PCR used barcoded and J-beta primers. TCRdb re-derived calls from the 5' RACE reads in MiXCR, one entry per CDR3 protein. Among about 780,000 distinct CDR3 sequences, about 45% were seen once, and the ten largest hold approximately 18%. V and J are TRBV29-1 and TRBJ2-3, with D tentatively TRBD1 or TRBD2 (9 bases each). The sequence was collected from an older man in good health. The material sequenced was blood. DNA for the CDR3: TGCAGCGCTGCGGGAGGGACAGGGAGATCAGGTGATACGCAGTATTTT. Its translation: CSAAGGTGRSGDTQYF.